These 19 T cell receptor beta chains originate from one sample sequenced in a study of metastatic and nonmetastatic thyroid tumors (dated by TCRdb to the early 2020s). The protocol used for the library was PCR. TCRdb shows the sequencer as Illumina HiSeq 4000. TCRdb reprocessed the public reads (quality trimming at Q25 with fastp, clone calling with MiXCR) and kept in-frame beta chains. This sample lists tens of thousands of clones; about 12% were detected once. The ten largest clonotypes hold approximately 10% of the sample. None of the patients had been given any treatment before thyroid surgery. The sample was blood. The receptors shown here come from a male donor with papillary thyroid cancer or a benign thyroid nodule (not recorded which). Some clones in this sample may be carry-over from other donors' samples.

Remarks on this clone: A much larger clone differs by one base, so this may be a read error. The chain couples TRBV20-1 to TRBJ1-1; D gene ambiguous. The length of the CDR3 is 12 residues. Deletions cut 6 bases from V and 3 bases from J, with 11 bases between. CDR1 is DFQATT and CDR2 is SNEGSKA in the germline V gene (reference sequence). In nucleotides, the CDR3 is TGCAGTGCGCCCTACAGAGACACTGAAGCTTTCTTT. It codes for CSAPYRDTEAFF.

The rearrangement uses TRBV5-4 and TRBJ2-1; 7 positions match TRBD2. The V segment lost 2 bases and the J segment 2 bases; nucleotides outside the gene matches: 7. Germline CDR1 reads SGHNT; CDR2 reads YYREEE (reference sequence). The CDR3 covers 16 residues. Here the CDR3 reads CASSFAGGSTYNEQFF. CDR3 DNA: TGTGCCAGCAGCTTTGCGGGCGGGAGTACCTACAATGAGCAGTTCTTC. The full variable domain, completed using reference TRBV5-4 and TRBJ2-1, is ETGVTQSPTHLIKTRGQQVTLRCSSQSGHNTVSWYQQALGQGPQFIFQYYREEENGRGNFPPRFSGLQFPNYSSELNVNALELDDSALYLCASSFAGGSTYNEQFFGPGTRLTVL.

At least ten counts were recorded for this clone. V and J are TRBV4-3 and TRBJ2-7, with D hard to call. V lost 0 bases to trimming and J lost 3 bases, with 9 bases between them. The CDR3 is made up of 14 amino acids. Per germline, CDR1 LGHNA and CDR2 YSLEER. CDR3 nucleotides: TGCGCCAGCAGCCAAGATACCAGTATCTACGAGCAGTACTTC. Its translation is CASSQDTSIYEQYF.

A single count supports this clone. This may stem from a read error, because a much larger clone lies one nucleotide away. The chain has TRBV5-8 and TRBJ2-5, with a possible D match to TRBD1 (6 bases). V was shortened by 10 bases and J by 6 bases, with 19 bases between the two germline ends. The germline gives CDR1 SGHTS, CDR2 YDEGEE. CDR3 length equals 13 residues. This CDR3 is CAPNRAAEQTQYF. The DNA for the CDR3 is TGTGCCCCAAACAGGGCAGCTGAGCAGACCCAGTACTTC.

This clone is medium-sized (0.01 to 0.1%) by share. The rearrangement uses TRBV27 and TRBJ1-1, with no clear D. CDR1 is MNHEY and CDR2 is SMNVEV in the germline V gene (reference sequence). Trimming cost V 5 bases and J 5 bases, with 12 bases left between them. CDR3 length: 13 amino acids. The CDR3 is CASSPTWGTEAFF. CDR3 nucleotides: TGTGCCAGCAGTCCCACTTGGGGAACTGAAGCTTTCTTT.

In this sample, this clone turned up a few times. This chain links TRBV10-3 with TRBJ2-1; TRBD2 matches at 12 bases. The CDR3 spans 17 residues. Unmatched junction bases numbered 6, after V lost 2 bases and J lost 4 bases. The germline V gene encodes CDR1 ENHRY and CDR2 SYGVKD. The DNA for the CDR3 is TGTGCCATCAGTGAGGGGCTAGCGGGAGGGGGTTACAATGAGCAGTTCTTC. As protein: CAISEGLAGGGYNEQFF.

As for this clone: A much larger clone lies a single base off, so this may be a read error. Other DNA sequences in the sample encode the same CDR3. This rearrangement joins TRBV4-2 to TRBJ2-6; D may be TRBD1 (5 bases). Germline values: CDR1 LGHNA, CDR2 YNFKEQ. The CDR3 extends over 17 amino acids. V was pared by 4 bases and J by 0 bases, with 13 bases between. CDR3 DNA sequence: TGTGCCAGCAGCCGGTCTACAGGACCCTCTGGGGCCAACGTCCTGACTTTC. Amino acid sequence: CASSRSTGPSGANVLTF.

The sample holds many counts of this clone. The rearrangement links TRBV9 to TRBJ2-7, with 7 bases aligning to TRBD2. Per germline, CDR1 SGDLS and CDR2 YYNGEE. The CDR3 is 14 amino acids. V shed 0 bases, J shed 5 bases, and the junction held 5 bases outside the gene matches. CDR3 in amino acids: CASSVDAAGDEQYF. The CDR3 nucleotides read TGTGCCAGCAGCGTAGATGCTGCGGGGGACGAGCAGTACTTC.

This clone was detected ten times or more. This chain uses TRBV28 with TRBJ2-7; either TRBD1 or TRBD2 may supply D (5 bases each). CDR3 length: 13 amino acids. V was shortened by 6 bases and J by 2 bases, with 11 bases between the two germline ends. Looked up from germline, CDR1 is MDHEN and CDR2 is SYDVKM. The chain's CDR3 is CASSRGNPYEQYF. CDR3 coding DNA: TGTGCCAGCAGCCGGGGCAACCCCTACGAGCAGTACTTC.

This clone showed up many times. The chain recombines TRBV25-1 with TRBJ1-4, with D maybe TRBD1 (5 bases). The CDR3 is made up of 16 amino acids. Germline V lookup: CDR1 MGHDK, CDR2 SYGVNS. Trimming shortened V by 4 bases and J by 10 bases, and 22 bases separated the two germline ends. The DNA for the CDR3 is TGTGCCAGCAGTGGGGGTTTGGCCCCCCAGGGAGGAAAACTGTTTTTT. Its protein product is CASSGGLAPQGGKLFF.

This clone was detected once. This rearrangement joins TRBV3-1 to TRBJ2-7; 9 bases match TRBD1. Germline V lookup: CDR1 LGHDT, CDR2 YNNKEL (reference sequence). CDR3 length: 16 amino acids. The V and J ends lost 3 bases and 3 bases, in that order; junction bases with no gene match: 9. Here the CDR3 DNA reads TGTGCCAGCAGCCAGAACAGGGGGCTCATCAACTACGAGCAGTACTTC. Translation: CASSQNRGLINYEQYF.

This clone occurred many times. The chain is built from TRBV11-1 and TRBJ1-2; 7 bases map to TRBD1. Losses at the gene ends were 4 bases for V and 0 bases for J; bases not matched to a gene: 8. This CDR3 has 16 amino acids. Germline V CDR1 and CDR2: SGHAT, FQDESV (reference sequence). CDR3 protein: CASSSSGTEANYGYTF. The CDR3 bases are TGTGCCAGCAGCTCTTCCGGGACAGAAGCTAACTATGGCTACACCTTC.

The sample holds many counts of this clone. V is TRBV6-1 and J is TRBJ1-1; TRBD1 matches at 9 bases. V was pared by 6 bases and J by 6 bases, with 8 bases of the junction left unmatched. The CDR3 is made up of 14 amino acids. Germline assignment: CDR1 MNHNS and CDR2 SASEGT. Here the CDR3 DNA reads TGTGCCAGCAGCCGCGGACAGGGGAGGGCTGAAGCTTTCTTT. This translates into CASSRGQGRAEAFF.

Many counts were recorded for this clone. The chain has TRBV12-3 or TRBV12-4 and TRBJ2-7, with D possibly TRBD1 on 6 matching bases. V shed 2 bases and J shed 1 base, with 30 bases lying between them. The CDR3 is 21 amino acids. In nucleotides, the CDR3 is TGTGCCAGCAGTTTAAGAGGGACAACCCCAGGGTCCGACTGGAGGTCCTACGAGCAGTACTTC. Protein: CASSLRGTTPGSDWRSYEQYF.

The sample holds a few counts of this clone. The chain has TRBV20-1 and TRBJ2-3; 14 bases align to TRBD2. This CDR3 is built from 16 residues. The J segment lost 1 base and the V segment lost 6 bases, leaving 6 bases of the junction unmatched. Germline V CDR1 and CDR2: DFQATT, SNEGSKA (reference sequence). The CDR3 is CSAPGLAGVGTDTQYF. CDR3 nucleotide sequence: TGCAGTGCGCCGGGACTAGCGGGAGTAGGCACAGATACGCAGTATTTT.

This clone was observed many times. V usage is TRBV20-1 and J usage is TRBJ2-7; D is possibly TRBD2 (6 bases). Germline CDR1 DFQATT, CDR2 SNEGSKA (reference sequence). Trimming left V 6 bases short and J 4 bases short, with 19 bases between. This CDR3 spans 14 amino acids. The CDR3 sequence is CSARRGDSRYEQYF. CDR3 bases: TGCAGTGCCCGGAGGGGAGATAGCAGGTACGAGCAGTACTTC.

This clone occurred many times. The chain joins TRBV27 to TRBJ1-2, with TRBD1 identical over 7 bases. The V gene end was trimmed by 4 bases and the J gene end by 4 bases; junction bases not matched to a gene: 9. CDR3 length: 15 residues. Germline-derived CDR1 and CDR2 are MNHEY and SMNVEV (reference sequence). CDR3 nucleotide sequence: TGTGCCAGCAGTTCCATTACCGGGACAGCCTATGGCTACACCTTC. This translates into CASSSITGTAYGYTF.

This clone ranks as medium-sized. This chain joins TRBV28 and TRBJ1-2, with D tentatively TRBD1 (6 bases). V was shortened by 1 base and J by 7 bases, with 16 bases between the two germline ends. Germline V gene sequence: CDR1 MDHEN, CDR2 SYDVKM. CDR3 length: 15 residues. The CDR3 is CASSLSGVLEGGYTF. In nucleotides, the CDR3 is TGTGCCAGCAGTTTATCAGGGGTTTTGGAGGGTGGCTACACCTTC.

The table lists this clone with a few counts. This chain joins TRBV5-2 and TRBJ2-3; the table calls TRBD1, which could not be checked here. TRBV5-2 is an annotated pseudogene. The CDR3 contains 18 residues. This CDR3 is CAYHRGLNIIASTDTQYF. The DNA for the CDR3 is TGTGCCTACCACAGGGGGCTAAACATCATTGCTAGCACAGATACGCAGTATTTT.